Listed here are 12 T cell receptor beta chains from one sample, sequenced in a study of T cell changes during pregnancy in multiple sclerosis. Sequencing used immunoSEQ multiplex PCR; TCRdb keeps in-frame clones, though not all of them. This table has around 70,000 clones, 80% to 95% appearing once. This specimen consisted of peripheral blood, obtained after pregnancy. These receptors were collected from a female donor in good health, enrolled as a control in a pregnancy study.

The rearrangement joins TRBV7-9 to TRBJ1-2; the D gene is possibly TRBD1 (5 bases). The CDR3 is 15 residues long. Trimming removed 5 bases at V and 8 bases at J, with 21 bases between. Germline-derived CDR1 and CDR2 are SEHNR and FQNEAQ (reference sequence). The CDR3 reads CASSLRGAAGEGYTF. CDR3 DNA sequence: TGTGCCAGCAGCCTCCGTGGGGCCGCCGGAGAGGGCTACACCTTC.

The CDR3 loop is CASSYSSNSPLHF. The CDR3 nucleotides are TGTGCCAGCAGTTACTCGAGTAATTCACCCCTCCACTTT. This sequence joins TRBV6-5 and TRBJ1-6; D gene uncertain. V lost 0 bases to trimming and J lost 6 bases, with 3 bases between them. Germline values: CDR1 MNHEY, CDR2 SVGAGI. This CDR3 is 13 amino acids long.

DNA for the CDR3: TGTGCCAGCAGCCTAGTTCCTAACTATGGCTACACCTTC. Residues: CASSLVPNYGYTF. This chain links TRBV6-5 with TRBJ1-2; no clear D gene. V lost 6 bases and J 0 bases, leaving 8 bases between the germline ends. From germline, CDR1 is MNHEY and CDR2 SVGAGI. This CDR3 comprises 13 residues.

A few counts support this clone. The genes are TRBV5-4 and TRBJ2-7; 8 bases fit TRBD2. This CDR3 comprises 14 residues. CDR1 SGHNT and CDR2 YYREEE come from the germline V gene (reference sequence). The trim removed 2 bases at V and 0 bases at J, leaving 1 base unmatched. CDR3 in DNA: TGTGCCAGCAGCTTCGGGGGGGCCTCCTACGAGCAGTACTTC. It codes for CASSFGGASYEQYF.

The chain recombines TRBV19 with TRBJ1-4; the D is unclear. Trimming removed 5 bases from V and 0 bases from J, with 7 bases in between. The CDR3 has 14 amino acids. From germline, CDR1 is LNHDA and CDR2 SQIVND (reference sequence). CDR3 region: CASSVSATNEKLFF. In DNA, the CDR3 is TGTGCCAGTAGTGTCAGTGCAACTAATGAAAAACTGTTTTTT. Combining the CDR3 with reference TRBV19 and TRBJ1-4 gives the whole variable domain DGGITQSPKYLFRKEGQNVTLSCEQNLNHDAMYWYRQDPGQGLRLIYYSQIVNDFQKGDIAEGYSVSREKKESFPLTVTSAQKNPTAFYLCASSVSATNEKLFFGSGTQLSVL.

The chain is built from TRBV5-4 and TRBJ1-1; 7 bases are a match to TRBD1. The CDR3 length is 13 residues. Germline CDR1 reads SGHNT; CDR2 reads YYREEE (reference sequence). The J segment lost 8 bases and the V segment lost 5 bases, leaving 9 bases of the junction unmatched. CDR3 region: CASSKGQIEEAFF. The CDR3, as DNA: TGTGCCAGCAGTAAGGGACAGATCGAGGAAGCTTTCTTT.

This clone appeared once. The CDR3 loop reads CASRTPGQGSREQYF. In DNA form, the CDR3 reads TGTGCCAGCAGGACCCCGGGACAGGGGTCTCGCGAGCAGTACTTC. This sequence joins TRBV2 and TRBJ2-7, with TRBD1 matching 10 bases. This CDR3 has 15 residues. V was pared by 6 bases and J by 6 bases, with 11 bases of the junction left unmatched. CDR1 and CDR2 (germline): SNHLY, FYNNEI.

Written as DNA, the CDR3 is TGTGCCAGCAGTTCTTCCAGCGGGGGGAAAGAGACCCAGTACTTC. Encoded protein: CASSSSSGGKETQYF. The chain joins TRBV28 to TRBJ2-5, with 9 bases that match TRBD2. The germline V gene has CDR1 MDHEN and CDR2 SYDVKM. V gave up 4 bases and J gave up 3 bases; unmatched junction bases: 6. This CDR3 region has 15 residues. The full variable domain, with the rest looked up from reference TRBV28 and TRBJ2-5, is DVKVTQSSRYLVKRTGEKVFLECVQDMDHENMFWYRQDPGLGLRLIYFSYDVKMKEKGDIPEGYSVSREKKERFSLILESASTNQTSMYLCASSSSSGGKETQYFGPGTRLLVL.

The chain joins TRBV25-1 to TRBJ1-2; 10 nucleotides line up with TRBD1. Germline assignment: CDR1 MGHDK and CDR2 SYGVNS. Trimming took 10 bases from V and 5 from J; bases not matched to a gene: 10. This CDR3 contains 14 residues. CDR3 sequence (DNA): TGTGCCACCCTGACAGGGGGCGCATGGTATGGCTACACCTTC. It yields the protein CATLTGGAWYGYTF.

V is TRBV7-2 and J is TRBJ2-2; the match to TRBD1 covers 8 bases. Germline V CDR1 and CDR2: SGHTA, FQGNSA. This CDR3 is 16 amino acids long. V trimming: 6 bases; J trimming: 6 bases; junction bases outside the gene matches: 12. The CDR3 region is CASREGPGQGPGELFF. The CDR3 nucleotides are TGTGCCAGCAGGGAGGGCCCCGGACAGGGACCCGGGGAGCTGTTTTTT.

This clone appeared a single time. V usage is TRBV2 and J usage is TRBJ1-6, with D possibly being TRBD1 (5 bases). Germline CDR1 is SNHLY and CDR2 is FYNNEI. Deletions cut 1 base from V and 7 bases from J, with 11 bases between. The CDR3 has 15 residues. The CDR3 spells CASSEGFRANSPLHF. CDR3 in DNA: TGTGCCAGCAGTGAAGGGTTCAGGGCCAATTCACCCCTCCACTTT.

J is TRBJ2-1 and V is TRBV27; 8 nucleotides align to TRBD2. Germline V gene sequence: CDR1 MNHEY, CDR2 SMNVEV (reference sequence). V lost 4 bases and J lost 3; bases outside the gene matches: 8. This CDR3 spans 16 amino acids. Here the CDR3 reads CASSYVWRGVYNEQFF. CDR3 bases: TGTGCCAGCAGTTACGTCTGGCGGGGGGTCTACAATGAGCAGTTCTTC.